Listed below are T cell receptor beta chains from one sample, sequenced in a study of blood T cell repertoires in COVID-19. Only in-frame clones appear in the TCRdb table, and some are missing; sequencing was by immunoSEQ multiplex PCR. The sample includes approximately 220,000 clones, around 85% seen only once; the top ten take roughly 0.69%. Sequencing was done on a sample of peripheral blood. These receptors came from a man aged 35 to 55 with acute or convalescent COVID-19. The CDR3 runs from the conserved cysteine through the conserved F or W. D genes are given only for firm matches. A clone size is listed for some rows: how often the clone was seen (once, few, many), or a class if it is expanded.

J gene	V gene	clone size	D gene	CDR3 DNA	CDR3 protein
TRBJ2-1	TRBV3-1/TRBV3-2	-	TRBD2	TGTGCCAGCAGCCAAGCAGTTGGTAGCGGGGGGCAAACGCTCTTC	CASSQAVGSGGQTLF
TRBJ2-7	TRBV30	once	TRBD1	TGTGCCTGGAGGGCAGGGGGCCTAGGGCAGTACTTC	CAWRAGGLGQYF
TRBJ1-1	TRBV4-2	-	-	TGTGCCAGCAGCCAAGAATCTACTGAAGCTTTCTTT	CASSQESTEAFF
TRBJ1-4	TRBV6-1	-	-	TGTGCCAGCAGTGAGGTGGCAGGGGTGGAAAAACTGTTTTTT	CASSEVAGVEKLFF
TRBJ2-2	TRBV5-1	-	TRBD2	TGCGCCAGCAGCCCCCGGACTAGTGGGACCGGGGAGCTGTTTTTT	CASSPRTSGTGELFF
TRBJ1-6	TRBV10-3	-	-	TGTGCCATCAGCGGCGGGTCATATAATTCACCCCTCCACTTT	CAISGGSYNSPLHF
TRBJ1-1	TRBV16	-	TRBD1	TGTGCCAGCAGCCAAGTCAAGGGACAGGGGGCCACTGAAGCTTTCTTT	CASSQVKGQGATEAFF
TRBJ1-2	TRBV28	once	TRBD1	TGTGCCACCATCTCCCCCCCTGGGACAGGGTCGATCTATGGCTACACCTTC	CATISPPGTGSIYGYTF
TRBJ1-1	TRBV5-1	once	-	TGCGCCAGCAGCCCGGACTGGAACACTGAAGCTTTCTTT	CASSPDWNTEAFF
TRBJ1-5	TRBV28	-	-	TGTGCCAGCAGTTTATGGGCAGGGCGCAATCAGCCCCAGCATTTT	CASSLWAGRNQPQHF
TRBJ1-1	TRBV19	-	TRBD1	TGTGCCAGCGGCGGGGACAGGAACACTGAAGCTTTCTTT	CASGGDRNTEAFF
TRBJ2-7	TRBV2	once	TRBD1	TGTGCCAGCAGTGGGACCGGGACAGGGCGTTACTTC	CASSGTGTGRYF
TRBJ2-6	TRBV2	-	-	TGTGCCAGCAGTGTAGGACAGCCGAGCTCTGGGGCCAACGTCCTGACTTTC	CASSVGQPSSGANVLTF
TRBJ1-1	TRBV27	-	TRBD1	TGTGCCAGCAGGCAGGGGGGAACTGAAGCTTTCTTT	CASRQGGTEAFF
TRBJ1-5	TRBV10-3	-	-	TGTGCCATCAGTGAGTCGGGGAAAGGGGTTGGTCAGCCCCAGCATTTT	CAISESGKGVGQPQHF
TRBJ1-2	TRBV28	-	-	TGTGCCAGCAGTTTTATTCGCCAGTTTGGCTACACCTTC	CASSFIRQFGYTF
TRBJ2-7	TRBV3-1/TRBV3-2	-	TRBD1	TGTGCCAGCAGCCCCCCCGGGACAGGGGCCCCTCAGTTC	CASSPPGTGAPQF
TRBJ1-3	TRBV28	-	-	TGTGCCAGCAGCCTCCGGGGAAACACCATATATTTT	CASSLRGNTIYF
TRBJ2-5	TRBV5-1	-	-	TGCGCCAGCAGCTTGGCTAGGAGTGGGGAGACCCAGTACTTC	CASSLARSGETQYF
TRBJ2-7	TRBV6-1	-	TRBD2	TGTGCCAGCAGTGAAGGAGGACTAGCGCTGACCTACGAGCAGTACTTC	CASSEGGLALTYEQYF
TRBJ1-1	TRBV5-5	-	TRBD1	TGTGCCAGCAGCTTATGGACAGGGAGGAACACTGAAGCTTTCTTT	CASSLWTGRNTEAFF
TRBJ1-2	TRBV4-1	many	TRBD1	TGCGCCAGCAGCCAAGGGGACAGATTAAGGGATGGCTACACCTTC	CASSQGDRLRDGYTF
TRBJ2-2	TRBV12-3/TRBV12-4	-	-	TGTGCCAGCAGTTTAGCGCCGAGCGGGGAGCTGTTTTTT	CASSLAPSGELFF
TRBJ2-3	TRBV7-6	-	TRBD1	TGTGCCAGCAGCCCAGGGGGCCTGCGGGATACGCAGTATTTT	CASSPGGLRDTQYF
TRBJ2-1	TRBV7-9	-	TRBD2	TGTGCCAGCAGCCCTAGGACTAGCGGGACCTACAATGAGCAGTTCTTC	CASSPRTSGTYNEQFF
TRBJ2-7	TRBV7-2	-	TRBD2	TGTGCCAGCAGCTTAGCCCCTGGACGGGGACTAGCGGCGAAAAGGCAGTACTTC	CASSLAPGRGLAAKRQYF
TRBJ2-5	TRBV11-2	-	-	TGTGCCAGCAGCTTAGGTGGAGGGGTTCGGGAGACCCAGTACTTC	CASSLGGGVRETQYF
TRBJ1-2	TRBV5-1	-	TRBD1	TGCGCCAGCAGCTTGGGGGCAGGGGGAGGCTACACCTTC	CASSLGAGGGYTF
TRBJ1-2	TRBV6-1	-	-	TGTGCCAGCAGTGATGCTTTAGACTCCCCGGGGGGCTACACCTTC	CASSDALDSPGGYTF
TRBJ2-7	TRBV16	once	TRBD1	TGTGCCAGCAGCCCTGGGACAGGGATTTACGAGCAGTACTTC	CASSPGTGIYEQYF
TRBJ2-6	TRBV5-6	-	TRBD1	TGTGCCAGCAGCAAGAAGGGGGCCAATGGGGCCAACGTCCTGACTTTC	CASSKKGANGANVLTF